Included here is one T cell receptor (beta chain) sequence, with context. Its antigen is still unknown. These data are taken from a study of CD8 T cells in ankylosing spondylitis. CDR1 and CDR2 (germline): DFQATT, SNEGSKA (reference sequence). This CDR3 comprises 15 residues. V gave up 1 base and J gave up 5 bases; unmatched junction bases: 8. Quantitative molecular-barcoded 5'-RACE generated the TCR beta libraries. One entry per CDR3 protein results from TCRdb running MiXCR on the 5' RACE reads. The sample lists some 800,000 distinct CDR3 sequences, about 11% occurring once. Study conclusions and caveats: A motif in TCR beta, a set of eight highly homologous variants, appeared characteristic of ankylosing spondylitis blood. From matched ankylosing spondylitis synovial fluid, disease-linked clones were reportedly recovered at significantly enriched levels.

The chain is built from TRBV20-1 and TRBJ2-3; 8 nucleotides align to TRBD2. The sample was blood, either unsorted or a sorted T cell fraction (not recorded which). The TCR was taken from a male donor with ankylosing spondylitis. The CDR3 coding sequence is TGCAGTGCTAGAGGGCGGCGGGGGGCGGAAGATACGCAGTATTTT. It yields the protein CSARGRRGAEDTQYF.